This entry lists 15 T cell receptor beta chains sequenced from one sample in a study of lymphopenia after photon versus proton radiotherapy. Generated by immunoSEQ multiplex PCR, the TCRdb table keeps only in-frame clones and is missing some. The profile shows about 17,000 clones, more than 65% of them singletons. Sample: peripheral blood, taken from a patient treated with proton-based radiotherapy. These receptors were obtained from a man between 70 and 80 years old with pancreatic cancer.

The genes are TRBV5-1 and TRBJ2-3; TRBD1 agrees at 12 bases. Per germline, CDR1 SGHRS and CDR2 YFSETQ. Unmatched junction bases numbered 4, after V lost 4 bases and J lost 7 bases. The CDR3 is 14 residues long. Here the CDR3 DNA reads TGCGCCAGCAGCCCCGGGACAGGGGGCAATACGCAGTATTTT. Protein sequence: CASSPGTGGNTQYF.

This chain uses TRBV2 with TRBJ1-4, with 8 bases aligning to TRBD1. This CDR3 has 15 amino acids. The V segment lost 2 bases and the J segment 6 bases; nucleotides outside the gene matches: 5. CDR1 is SNHLY and CDR2 is FYNNEI in the germline V gene. The CDR3 region is CASSEQGASDEKLFF. In DNA, the CDR3 is TGTGCCAGCAGTGAACAGGGGGCCAGCGATGAAAAACTGTTTTTT.

CDR3 in DNA: TGTGCCAGCGGCGGGAAAACAGGGGGTAGTAGCTACGAGCAGTACTTC. Amino acid sequence: CASGGKTGGSSYEQYF. This chain joins TRBV2 and TRBJ2-7; 8 bases are a match to TRBD1. This CDR3 comprises 16 residues. The germline gives CDR1 SNHLY, CDR2 FYNNEI. Trimming removed 8 bases from V and 3 bases from J; junction bases left unmatched: 15.

This chain joins TRBV19 and TRBJ2-2; 8 bases are a match to TRBD2. Germline V gene lookup returns CDR1 LNHDA and CDR2 SQIVND (reference sequence). This CDR3 region has 17 residues. J was trimmed by 4 bases and V by 1 base; bases with no gene match: 8. In DNA, the CDR3 is TGTGCCAGTAGTATAGGCCCCGGACTAGCTATCACCGGGGAGCTGTTTTTT. Its protein is CASSIGPGLAITGELFF.

The V and J genes are TRBV5-4 and TRBJ2-1, with 10 bases lining up with TRBD1. CDR3 length: 15 amino acids. The trim removed 4 bases at V and 6 bases at J, leaving 7 bases unmatched. Germline-derived CDR1 and CDR2 are SGHNT and YYREEE (reference sequence). The CDR3 bases are TGTGCCAGCAGCCCCGGGACAGGGGCCCTCAATGAGCAGTTCTTC. Its translation: CASSPGTGALNEQFF.

The chain recombines TRBV6-5 with TRBJ1-4; tentatively, D is TRBD1 (5 bases). Deletions cut 8 bases from V and 3 bases from J, with 13 bases between. This CDR3 spans 14 amino acids. Germline V lookup: CDR1 MNHEY, CDR2 SVGAGI. CDR3: CASGTGYSNEKLFF. CDR3 coding DNA: TGTGCCAGCGGGACCGGGTACTCTAATGAAAAACTGTTTTTT.

V is TRBV7-9 and J is TRBJ2-2, with D possibly matching TRBD2 (6 bases). The germline V and J ends were trimmed by 5 bases and 8 bases, with 18 bases remaining between them. CDR3 length: 15 residues. CDR1 is SEHNR, CDR2 FQNEAQ, per germline (reference sequence). The CDR3: CASSRVGGLLGELFF. Here the CDR3 DNA reads TGTGCCAGCAGCCGCGTCGGAGGGCTGCTTGGGGAGCTGTTTTTT.

This chain uses TRBV25-1 with TRBJ2-4; D gene ambiguous. Germline V lookup: CDR1 MGHDK, CDR2 SYGVNS. Trimming removed 1 base at V and 5 bases at J, with 6 bases between. The CDR3 is made up of 13 amino acids. The CDR3 reads CASSEWNQNIQYF. The DNA of the CDR3 is TGTGCCAGCAGTGAATGGAATCAAAACATTCAGTACTTC. Variable domain in full (rest from reference TRBV25-1 and TRBJ2-4): EADIYQTPRYLVIGTGKKITLECSQTMGHDKMYWYQQDPGMELHLIHYSYGVNSTEKGDLSSESTVSRIRTEHFPLTLESARPSHTSQYLCASSEWNQNIQYFGAGTRLSVL.

This clone was recorded a few times. V and J are TRBV6-4 and TRBJ2-3; 9 bases line up with TRBD1. J was trimmed by 3 bases and V by 8 bases; bases with no gene match: 6. The CDR3 length is 14 residues. Germline CDR1 reads MRHNA; CDR2 reads SNTAGT. The CDR3 protein is CASARDRETDTQYF. CDR3 nucleotides: TGTGCCAGCGCGCGGGACAGGGAGACAGATACGCAGTATTTT.

The chain has TRBV5-1 and TRBJ2-7; D may be TRBD1 or TRBD2 (5 bases each). Trimming removed 4 bases from V and 2 bases from J, with 10 bases in between. From germline, CDR1 is SGHRS and CDR2 YFSETQ. The CDR3 is 13 amino acids. The chain's CDR3 is CASSLEDTYEQYF. The CDR3 nucleotides are TGCGCCAGCAGCCTGGAGGACACCTACGAGCAGTACTTC.

The rearrangement uses TRBV2 and TRBJ1-2; 9 bases agree with TRBD1. Per germline, CDR1 SNHLY and CDR2 FYNNEI. The CDR3 has 14 amino acids. The J segment lost 4 bases and the V segment lost 6 bases, leaving 6 bases of the junction unmatched. The CDR3 DNA sequence: TGTGCCAGCAGCCGACAGGGGGGTAGCTATGGCTACACCTTC. Translating it yields CASSRQGGSYGYTF.

The V gene is TRBV14, the J gene TRBJ1-1; D gene uncertain. The CDR3 extends over 12 amino acids. The V gene's germline CDR1 is SGHDN and CDR2 FVKESK. The ends were cut back, 0 bases at V and 12 bases at J, with 11 bases in the middle. CDR3 coding DNA: TGTGCCAGCAGCCAAGATAGGGTCGGGACTTTCTTT. Protein sequence: CASSQDRVGTFF.

This sequence joins TRBV16 and TRBJ2-7, with 12 bases lining up with TRBD1. Germline CDR1 KGHSY, CDR2 FQNENV. This CDR3 comprises 14 residues. V gave up 4 bases and J gave up 5 bases; unmatched junction bases: 3. This CDR3 is CASSRDRGLDEQYF. The CDR3 DNA follows: TGTGCCAGCAGCCGGGACAGGGGGCTCGACGAGCAGTACTTC.

This clone appeared once. The rearrangement uses TRBV27 and TRBJ2-1; the D gene is possibly TRBD1 (7 bases). The V gene lost 5 bases and the J gene lost 0 bases, with 14 bases spanning the gap. Per germline, CDR1 MNHEY and CDR2 SMNVEV (reference sequence). The CDR3 loop spans 16 amino acids. The CDR3 DNA is TGTGCCAGCAGTCGGGGGACAGCGAGCTCCTACAATGAGCAGTTCTTC. Translation: CASSRGTASSYNEQFF.

This clone was recorded only once. The chain links TRBV7-9 to TRBJ2-2; D is uncertain. Deletions cut 4 bases from V and 5 bases from J, with 5 bases between. Germline V gives CDR1 SEHNR, CDR2 FQNEAQ (reference sequence). The CDR3 extends over 12 amino acids. In DNA form, the CDR3 reads TGTGCCAGCAGCTGGGGTACCGGGGAGCTGTTTTTT. It encodes CASSWGTGELFF.